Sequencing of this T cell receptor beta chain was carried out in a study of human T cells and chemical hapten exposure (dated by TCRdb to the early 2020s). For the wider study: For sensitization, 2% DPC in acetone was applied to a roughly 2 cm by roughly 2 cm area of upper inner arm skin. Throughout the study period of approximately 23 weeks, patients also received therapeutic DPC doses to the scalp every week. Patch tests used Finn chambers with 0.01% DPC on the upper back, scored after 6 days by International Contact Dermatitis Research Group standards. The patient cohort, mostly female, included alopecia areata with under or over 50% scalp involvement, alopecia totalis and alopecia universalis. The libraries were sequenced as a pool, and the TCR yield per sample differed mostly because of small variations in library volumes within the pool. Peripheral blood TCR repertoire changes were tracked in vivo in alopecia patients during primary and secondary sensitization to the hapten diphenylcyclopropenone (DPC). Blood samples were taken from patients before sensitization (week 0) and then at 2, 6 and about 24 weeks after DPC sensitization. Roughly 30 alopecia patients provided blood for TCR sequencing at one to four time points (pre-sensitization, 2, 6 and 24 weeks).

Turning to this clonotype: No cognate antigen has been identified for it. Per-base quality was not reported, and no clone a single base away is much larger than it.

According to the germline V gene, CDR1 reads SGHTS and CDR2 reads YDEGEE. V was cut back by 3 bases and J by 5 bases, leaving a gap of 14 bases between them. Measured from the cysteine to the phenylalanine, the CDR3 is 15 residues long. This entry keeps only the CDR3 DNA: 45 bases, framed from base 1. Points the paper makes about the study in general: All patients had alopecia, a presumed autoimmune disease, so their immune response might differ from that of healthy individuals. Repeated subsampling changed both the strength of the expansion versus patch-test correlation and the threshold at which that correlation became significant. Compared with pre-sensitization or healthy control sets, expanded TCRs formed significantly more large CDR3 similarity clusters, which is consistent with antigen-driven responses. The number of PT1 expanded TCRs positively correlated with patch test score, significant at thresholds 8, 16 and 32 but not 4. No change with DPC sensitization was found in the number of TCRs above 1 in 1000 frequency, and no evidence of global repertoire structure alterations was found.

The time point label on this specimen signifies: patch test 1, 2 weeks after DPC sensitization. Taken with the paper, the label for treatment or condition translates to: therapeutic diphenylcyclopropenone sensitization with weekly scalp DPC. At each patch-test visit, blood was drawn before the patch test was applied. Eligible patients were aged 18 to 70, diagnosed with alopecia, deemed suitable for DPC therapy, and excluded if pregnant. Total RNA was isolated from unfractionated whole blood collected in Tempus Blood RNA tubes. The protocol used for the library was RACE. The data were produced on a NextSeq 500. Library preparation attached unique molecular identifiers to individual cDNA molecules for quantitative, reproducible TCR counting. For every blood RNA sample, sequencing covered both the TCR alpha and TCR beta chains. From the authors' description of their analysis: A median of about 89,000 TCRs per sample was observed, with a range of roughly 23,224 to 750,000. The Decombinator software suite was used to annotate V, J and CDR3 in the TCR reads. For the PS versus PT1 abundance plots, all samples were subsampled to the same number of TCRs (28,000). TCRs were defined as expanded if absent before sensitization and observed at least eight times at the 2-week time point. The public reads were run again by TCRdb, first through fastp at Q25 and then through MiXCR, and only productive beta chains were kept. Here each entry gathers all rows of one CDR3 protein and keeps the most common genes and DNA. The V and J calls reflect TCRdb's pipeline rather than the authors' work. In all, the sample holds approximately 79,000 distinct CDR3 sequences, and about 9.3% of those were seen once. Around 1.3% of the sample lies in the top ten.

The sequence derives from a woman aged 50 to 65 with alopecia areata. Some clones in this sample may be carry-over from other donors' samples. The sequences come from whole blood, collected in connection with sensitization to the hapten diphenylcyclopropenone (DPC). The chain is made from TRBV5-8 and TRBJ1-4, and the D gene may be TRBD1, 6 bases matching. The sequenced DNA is TGTGCCAGCAGCTCCGGACAGCTTGAGAATGAAAAACTGTTTTTT. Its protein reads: CASSSGQLENEKLFF.